This note documents a single T cell receptor beta chain sequence. The antigen is not known. A second PCR, run for about 7 to 11 cycles, used a sample-barcoded 5' primer plus a J-beta primer mix. TCRdb reanalysed the 5' RACE reads using MiXCR and keeps one entry per CDR3 protein. The data contain over a million distinct CDR3 sequences, approximately 25% of them singletons. This sample is part of a study of blood T cells in healthy people across ages. Study outcomes and limitations: Age brought a roughly linear fall in TCR beta diversity measured per million T cells. PBMCs left unsorted prevented a conclusive naive versus antigen-experienced comparison.

This sample also belongs to another study, concerning T cells of mothers and their children. That publication notes: Each child contributed roughly 3.2 million TCR beta CDR3 reads, while each mother contributed over 8 million. Unrelated mother-child pairs always had slightly, but never significantly, lower normalized overlap than related pairs.

The sequence was collected from a girl aged 2-10 years in good health. The sequenced sample was blood.

The CDR3 bases are TGCAGTGCTAGAGATTTACGGACAAACACTGAAGCTTTCTTT. This codes for CSARDLRTNTEAFF. The rearrangement links TRBV20-1 to TRBJ1-1, with D perhaps matching TRBD1 (5 bases). V was clipped by 0 bases and J by 2 bases, with 10 bases between them. The CDR3 runs 14 residues. Per the germline V gene, CDR1 is DFQATT and CDR2 is SNEGSKA (reference sequence).